Sequencing of this TCR beta chain was carried out in a study of T-cell reconstitution after alpha-beta-depleted transplantation in children. Study-level findings and limits: By about two months after transplant, alpha-beta T cells reportedly arose from several hundred graft clones that had expanded. The study traced high day-60 TCRbeta diversity in some patients to surviving recipient T cells and thymic progenitors.

Trimming stripped 5 bases from V and 4 bases from J, with 22 bases between. Germline lookup yields CDR1 MNHNS and CDR2 SASEGT. CDR3 size: 17 residues. Preparation of the TCRbeta library was carried out with unique molecular identifiers. TCRdb re-analysed the PCR reads in MiXCR, keeping a single row per CDR3 protein. The sample consists of 30,000 or so distinct CDR3 sequences, approximately 7% of them appearing once. This clonotype was seen at least ten times. Its antigen is not identified. Sequencing used peripheral blood, obtained 60 days after TCRalphabeta/CD19-depleted stem cell transplant. J is TRBJ2-3 and V is TRBV6-1; tentative D call: TRBD2 (6 bases). The receptor's source is a child younger than two who had a stem cell transplant for acute myeloid leukemia, so the T cells may come from the graft donor. CDR3 sequence reads: CASSKTSFRGYSDTQYF. CDR3 bases: TGTGCCAGCAGTAAAACTTCCTTCCGGGGGTATTCAGATACGCAGTATTTT.